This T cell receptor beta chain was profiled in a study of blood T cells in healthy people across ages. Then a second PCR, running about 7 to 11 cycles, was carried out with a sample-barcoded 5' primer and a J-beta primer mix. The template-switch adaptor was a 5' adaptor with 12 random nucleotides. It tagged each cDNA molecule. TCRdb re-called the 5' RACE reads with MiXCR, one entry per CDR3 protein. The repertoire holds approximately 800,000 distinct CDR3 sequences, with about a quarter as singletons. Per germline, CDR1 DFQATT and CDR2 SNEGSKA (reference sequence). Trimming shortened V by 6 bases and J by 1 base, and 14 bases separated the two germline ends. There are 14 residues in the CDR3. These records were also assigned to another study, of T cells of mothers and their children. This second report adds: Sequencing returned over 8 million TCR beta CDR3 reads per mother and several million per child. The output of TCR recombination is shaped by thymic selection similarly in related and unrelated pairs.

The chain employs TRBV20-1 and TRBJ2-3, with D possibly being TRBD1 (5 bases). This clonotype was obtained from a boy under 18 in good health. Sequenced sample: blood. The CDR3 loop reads CSARVGKGTDTQYF. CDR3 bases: TGCAGTGCCAGGGTTGGGAAAGGCACAGATACGCAGTATTTT.